This TCR beta chain was observed in a study of T-cell memory formation after mild COVID-19 (dated by TCRdb to 2020 to 2023). As for the study more broadly: TCR sequence clusters from the two donors were found to be largely donor specific. Longitudinal TCRalpha and TCRbeta repertoire sequencing tracked T-cell clones expanding and contracting after mild COVID-19 in a couple of donors. The cohort comprised two young, previously healthy adult volunteers, one female and one male. Study-wide conclusions, independent of this receptor: Contracting CD4+ clones were located mainly in the CM and EM memory subsets, whereas CD8+ clones were found to be enriched in EMRA. Only a couple of mild cases were covered by the study, and larger cohorts that include severe cases with pre-infection samples were considered necessary. Clones that contracted from day 15 to 85 showed balanced CD4/CD8 phenotypes, whereas a second wave of clones that expanded from day 15 to 37 leaned towards CD4+. The second-wave clones that peaked on day 37 were not confirmed to be SARS-CoV-2 specific. Some responding clones were detected in pre-infection memory, suggesting pre-existing cross-reactive memory T cells joined the SARS-CoV-2 response.

Ficoll-Paque density gradient centrifugation was used to isolate PBMCs. Regarding this clonotype: Its antigen is still unknown. No clone much larger than this one lies a single base away; base qualities are absent.

The CDR3 covers 14 residues, taking in both the cysteine and the phenylalanine. The entry retains the CDR3 DNA only, 42 bases that are in frame from base 1. Unmatched junction bases come to 2, with V trimmed by 4 bases and J by 3 bases. The germline V gene supplies CDR1 MGHDK and CDR2 SYGVNS. The data were produced on an Illumina NovaSeq 6000. TCRalpha and TCRbeta cDNA libraries were constructed by 5'RACE with constant-segment primers, with sample barcodes and unique molecular identifiers being introduced. RNA was extracted from every sample with Trizol reagent. Amplification of the libraries took two PCR steps, and the second step added a second sample barcode plus Illumina TruSeq adapters. Libraries were sequenced on an Illumina NovaSeq with 2 x 150 bp paired-end reads. From the authors' description of their analysis: With migec v1.2.7, reads were demultiplexed and then collapsed into UMI-guided consensus sequences. Using mixcr v2.1.11, UMI consensuses were aligned to TRA and TRB V and J templates and then assembled into clonotypes. Expanded or contracted clonotypes were those called significant by both edgeR and NoisET, with noise models trained on biological replicates. For edgeR calls, the cutoffs were a false discovery rate-adjusted p below 0.01 and a log2 fold-change threshold of 1. As an exploratory analysis of dynamics, PCA with hierarchical clustering was applied to max-normalized trajectories of the 1000 most abundant clonotypes. Separately sequenced CD4+ and CD8+ repertoires were used to assign the CD4 or CD8 phenotype of responding clones. Starting from the raw public reads, TCRdb applied fastp trimming at Q25, assembled clones with MiXCR and retained in-frame beta chains. Rows with one shared CDR3 protein collapse into an entry with the most common genes and DNA. TCRdb, rather than the study authors, made the V and J calls. This sample has around 530,000 distinct CDR3 sequences in its table, and roughly a fifth of those were observed once. Approximately 8% of the sample goes to the ten largest clones.

The origin of this receptor is an adult woman who had mild COVID-19 (a few samples of this study predate the infection). The sample titles of this study are shuffled in the database, so cell type and time point are left out; the donor was told from shared clones. This sequence uses TRBV25-1 and TRBJ1-3, with 8 bases in between that match TRBD1. Material: PBMCs or a T cell subset sorted from them (not recorded which). The DNA sequence is given as TGTGCCAGCAGTGGGACAGGGAATGGAAACACCATATATTTT. This sequence encodes CASSGTGNGNTIYF.